The 25 T cell receptor beta chains below were found in one sample sequenced in a study of cytomegalovirus exposure and HLA in healthy donors. The PCR ran on 60 Vbeta and 13 Jbeta primers. Sequenced by immunoSEQ multiplex PCR; TCRdb stores in-frame clones only, minus some. The sample has around 100,000 clones, more than 75% seen once. The sequenced sample consisted of PBMCs. The receptors were gathered from a woman in her 50s in good health and CMV-seropositive.

The chain combines TRBV5-1 with TRBJ2-5; 7 bases agree with TRBD1. Near its end, the DNA agrees better with TRBJ2-7, so the J call may be wrong. CDR1 is SGHRS, CDR2 YFSETQ, per germline. This CDR3 region has 14 residues. The CDR3 nucleotides are TGCGCCAGCAGCTTGGGGGACAGCCCCTACGAGCAGTACTTC. The encoded protein is CASSLGDSPYEQYF.

The CDR3 sequence: CASSQDAGLQETQYF. DNA of the CDR3: TGCGCCAGCAGCCAAGATGCGGGACTACAAGAGACCCAGTACTTC. This rearrangement joins TRBV4-1 to TRBJ2-5, with 7 nucleotides matching TRBD2. This CDR3 is 15 amino acids long. Germline lookup yields CDR1 MGHRA and CDR2 YSYEKL. The V and J ends lost 0 bases and 2 bases, in that order; junction bases with no gene match: 3.

The chain links TRBV15 to TRBJ1-5; 8 bases are shared with TRBD1. The V gene end was trimmed by 4 bases and the J gene end by 3 bases; junction bases not matched to a gene: 8. Germline V CDR1 and CDR2: LNHNV, YYDKDF (reference sequence). The CDR3 spans 16 residues. The CDR3 nucleotides read TGTGCCACCAGCACAGGGACAGGCCAGCCCAATCAGCCCCAGCATTTT. Translating it yields CATSTGTGQPNQPQHF.

The rearrangement uses TRBV5-1 and TRBJ2-1; 12 bases are shared with TRBD2. Germline assignment: CDR1 SGHRS and CDR2 YFSETQ. The CDR3 has 17 residues. Trimming cost V 2 bases and J 10 bases; bases outside gene matches: 13. CDR3 in amino acids: CASSFEKPGLAGGEQFF. Here the CDR3 DNA reads TGCGCCAGCAGCTTCGAAAAGCCGGGACTAGCGGGTGGAGAGCAGTTCTTC.

V usage is TRBV6-5 and J usage is TRBJ1-1; D is ambiguous. V was shortened by 8 bases and J by 3 bases, with 7 bases between the two germline ends. This CDR3 is built from 11 residues. Germline-derived CDR1 and CDR2 are MNHEY and SVGAGI. The CDR3 nucleotides are TGTGCCAGCTTGCGGGACACTGAAGCTTTCTTT. This codes for CASLRDTEAFF.

The chain couples TRBV11-2 to TRBJ2-5; 7 nucleotides line up with TRBD2. CDR3 length: 18 residues. Trimming took 2 bases from V and 5 from J; bases not matched to a gene: 17. The germline gives CDR1 SGHAT, CDR2 FQNNGV. CDR3 in DNA: TGTGCCAGCAGCTTAAAGAGGGAGGGCCTTCGTGCGGAGGAGACCCAGTACTTC. Amino acid sequence: CASSLKREGLRAEETQYF.

The chain is built from TRBV4-2 and TRBJ1-5, with D perhaps TRBD1 (5 bases). This CDR3 has 15 residues. V was cut by 0 bases and J by 9 bases, with 15 bases left in between. CDR1 and CDR2 from the germline V gene are LGHNA and YNFKEQ. CDR3 in DNA: TGTGCCAGCAGCCAAGATACCCAGGGTGGTAGGCCCCAGCATTTT. It translates to CASSQDTQGGRPQHF.

The rearrangement uses TRBV25-1 and TRBJ2-3, with 7 bases identical to TRBD2. CDR3 length equals 15 residues. Looked up from germline, CDR1 is MGHDK and CDR2 is SYGVNS. Trimming took 8 bases from V and 4 from J; bases not matched to a gene: 12. CDR3 nucleotides: TGTGCCAGCGCCTTTAGCGGGCGAGGCGCAGATACGCAGTATTTT. Protein product: CASAFSGRGADTQYF. The entire variable domain, with the rest obtained from reference TRBV25-1 and TRBJ2-3, is as follows: EADIYQTPRYLVIGTGKKITLECSQTMGHDKMYWYQQDPGMELHLIHYSYGVNSTEKGDLSSESTVSRIRTEHFPLTLESARPSHTSQYLCASAFSGRGADTQYFGPGTRLTVL.

The chain uses TRBV14 and TRBJ1-2; D not certain. The V and J ends lost 2 bases and 0 bases respectively, with 10 bases between them. The CDR3 sequence is 15 residues long. In germline, CDR1 is SGHDN, CDR2 FVKESK. As DNA, the CDR3 is TGTGCCAGCAGCCAATCGGGTCCTACTAACTATGGCTACACCTTC. Translated: CASSQSGPTNYGYTF.

The genes are TRBV27 and TRBJ2-5; 12 bases fit TRBD2. Germline CDR1 is MNHEY and CDR2 is SMNVEV (reference sequence). The CDR3 consists of 17 residues. Losses at the gene ends were 3 bases for V and 2 bases for J; bases not matched to a gene: 7. The CDR3 is CASSLNPLAGGQETQYF. In DNA, the CDR3 is TGTGCCAGCAGTTTGAATCCGCTAGCGGGAGGGCAAGAGACCCAGTACTTC.

This clone was detected a few times. The chain is built from TRBV2 and TRBJ1-1, with 7 bases identical to TRBD1. The CDR3 sequence is 14 residues long. Germline loops: CDR1 SNHLY, CDR2 FYNNEI. The V segment lost 6 bases and the J segment 13 bases; nucleotides outside the gene matches: 17. The CDR3: CASRRLTGPKNGFF. The DNA for the CDR3 is TGTGCCAGCAGAAGACTGACAGGGCCTAAAAATGGTTTCTTT.

The CDR3 DNA is TGTGCCAGCAGTCGTCCACACGGGGCCTACAATGAGCAGTTCTTC. Translation: CASSRPHGAYNEQFF. The V and J genes are TRBV6-9 and TRBJ2-1; D may be TRBD2 (5 bases). The germline V gene has CDR1 MNHGY and CDR2 SVAAGI. V was shortened by 5 bases and J by 2 bases, with 13 bases between the two germline ends. The CDR3 extends over 15 amino acids.

The chain is built from TRBV5-6 and TRBJ1-3; D is undetermined. The CDR3 covers 16 residues. Germline V gene sequence: CDR1 SGHDT, CDR2 YYEEEE. V was shortened by 0 bases and J by 0 bases, with 10 bases between the two germline ends. The CDR3 reads CASSLGRRSSGNTIYF. The CDR3 nucleotides are TGTGCCAGCAGCTTGGGGAGAAGATCCTCTGGAAACACCATATATTTT.

The chain is built from TRBV7-3 and TRBJ2-7, with 9 bases aligning to TRBD1. V gave up 5 bases and J gave up 5 bases; unmatched junction bases: 10. From germline, CDR1 is SGHTA and CDR2 FQGTGA. This CDR3 is 15 amino acids long. The CDR3 loop reads CASSITGGHWDEQYF. Written as DNA, the CDR3 is TGTGCCAGCAGCATTACAGGGGGCCATTGGGACGAGCAGTACTTC.

This clone was counted a few times. The rearrangement links TRBV7-9 to TRBJ1-5, with unresolved D. This CDR3 has 14 residues. V was cut by 4 bases and J by 0 bases, with 7 bases left in between. Germline V gene lookup returns CDR1 SEHNR and CDR2 FQNEAQ (reference sequence). The DNA for the CDR3 is TGTGCCAGCAGCTCGGACTATAGCAATCAGCCCCAGCATTTT. Translated: CASSSDYSNQPQHF.

This clone was counted only a few times. The V gene is TRBV9, the J gene TRBJ1-1; 7 bases agree with TRBD1. CDR3 length: 13 residues. V gave up 7 bases and J gave up 5 bases; unmatched junction bases: 8. Germline values: CDR1 SGDLS, CDR2 YYNGEE. This chain's CDR3 is CASGGTDFTEAFF. DNA of the CDR3: TGTGCCAGCGGGGGGACAGACTTTACTGAAGCTTTCTTT.

V gene TRBV14 combines with J gene TRBJ2-1; 9 positions match TRBD2. Germline CDR1 reads SGHDN; CDR2 reads FVKESK. Unmatched junction bases numbered 8, after V lost 1 base and J lost 10 bases. The CDR3 is 15 amino acids. The CDR3 loop is CASSQALAGFGEQFF. Written as DNA, the CDR3 is TGTGCCAGCAGCCAAGCGCTAGCGGGATTTGGGGAGCAGTTCTTC.

The V and J genes are TRBV6-5 and TRBJ2-3; 8 nucleotides line up with TRBD1. From germline, CDR1 is MNHEY and CDR2 SVGAGI. V was pared by 8 bases and J by 2 bases, with 6 bases of the junction left unmatched. The CDR3 sequence is 14 residues long. The chain's CDR3 is CASGPGQDTDTQYF. CDR3 in DNA: TGTGCCAGCGGACCGGGACAGGACACAGATACGCAGTATTTT.

The chain combines TRBV5-4 with TRBJ2-1; 7 bases are a match to TRBD2. The CDR3 has 16 amino acids. Germline V gene lookup returns CDR1 SGHNT and CDR2 YYREEE (reference sequence). V was clipped by 0 bases and J by 8 bases; unmatched bases: 11. The CDR3 protein is CASSLGGGVMSDEQFF. CDR3 coding DNA: TGTGCCAGCAGCTTGGGTGGGGGGGTGATGAGCGATGAGCAGTTCTTC.

This clone came up a few times. The chain recombines TRBV4-1 with TRBJ2-1; D possibly corresponds to TRBD2 (6 bases). The CDR3 spans 14 residues. The germline V gene encodes CDR1 MGHRA and CDR2 YSYEKL. V lost 3 bases to trimming and J lost 9 bases, with 15 bases between them. CDR3 coding DNA: TGCGCCAGCAGCCAGGAGACTAGGGTCCCTGAGCAGTTCTTC. Translating it yields CASSQETRVPEQFF.

The chain carries TRBV19 and TRBJ1-4, with 7 bases that match TRBD1. The germline V gene has CDR1 LNHDA and CDR2 SQIVND (reference sequence). J was trimmed by 5 bases and V by 0 bases; bases with no gene match: 3. The CDR3 runs 15 residues. The CDR3 is CASSIEGQLNEKLFF. CDR3 nucleotides: TGTGCCAGTAGTATAGAGGGACAGTTAAATGAAAAACTGTTTTTT.

V and J are TRBV6-6 and TRBJ2-3; 11 bases align to TRBD2. Germline assignment: CDR1 MNHNY and CDR2 SVGAGI (reference sequence). CDR3 size: 16 residues. Trimming at V came to 3 bases and at J to 4 bases, leaving 6 bases not matched to a gene. The CDR3 DNA reads as TGTGCCAGCAGTTATGGTAGCGGGGGGGCCTCAGATACGCAGTATTTT. It encodes CASSYGSGGASDTQYF.

This sequence joins TRBV5-4 and TRBJ2-3, with 10 bases that match TRBD1. The CDR3 contains 17 residues. Germline CDR1 and CDR2: SGHNT and YYREEE (reference sequence). With V trimmed by 0 bases and J by 3 bases, 7 bases remained unmatched. CDR3 region: CASSLAERTGGTDTQYF. CDR3 nucleotide sequence: TGTGCCAGCAGCTTGGCCGAAAGGACAGGGGGAACAGATACGCAGTATTTT. The whole variable domain, filled in from reference TRBV5-4 and TRBJ2-3, reads ETGVTQSPTHLIKTRGQQVTLRCSSQSGHNTVSWYQQALGQGPQFIFQYYREEENGRGNFPPRFSGLQFPNYSSELNVNALELDDSALYLCASSLAERTGGTDTQYFGPGTRLTVL.

The chain has TRBV27 and TRBJ2-3, with 8 bases that match TRBD1. The CDR3 loop spans 15 amino acids. Germline-derived CDR1 and CDR2 are MNHEY and SMNVEV (reference sequence). The junction had 8 bases not matched to a gene; V was cut back by 4 bases and J by 5 bases. The CDR3 DNA reads TGTGCCAGCAGTTCGCCGGGACAGGTTGAAGATACGCAGTATTTT. Translation: CASSSPGQVEDTQYF.

The chain recombines TRBV27 with TRBJ1-2, with 9 bases that match TRBD1. Germline CDR1 is MNHEY and CDR2 is SMNVEV (reference sequence). V gave up 10 bases and J gave up 1 base; unmatched junction bases: 13. This CDR3 has 16 amino acids. In DNA form, the CDR3 reads TGTGCCACCTATCCGGGACAGGGTTTTGGTAACTATGGCTACACCTTC. Translation gives CATYPGQGFGNYGYTF.